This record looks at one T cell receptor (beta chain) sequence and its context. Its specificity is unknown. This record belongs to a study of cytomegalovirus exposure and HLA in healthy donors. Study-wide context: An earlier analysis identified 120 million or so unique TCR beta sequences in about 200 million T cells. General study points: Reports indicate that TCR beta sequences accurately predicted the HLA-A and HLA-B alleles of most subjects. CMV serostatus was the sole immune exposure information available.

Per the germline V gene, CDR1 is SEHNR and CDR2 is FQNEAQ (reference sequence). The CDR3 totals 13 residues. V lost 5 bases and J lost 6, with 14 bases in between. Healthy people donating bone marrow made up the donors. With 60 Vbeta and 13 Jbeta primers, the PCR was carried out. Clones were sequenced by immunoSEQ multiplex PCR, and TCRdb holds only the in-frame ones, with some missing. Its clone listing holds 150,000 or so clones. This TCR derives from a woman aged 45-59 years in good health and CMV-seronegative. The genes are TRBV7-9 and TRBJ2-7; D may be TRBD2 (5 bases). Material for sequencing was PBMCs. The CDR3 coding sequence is TGTGCCAGCAGCCCCCCGGGGAGCTCCGAGCAGTACTTC. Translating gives CASSPPGSSEQYF.